These 11 T cell receptor beta chains originate from one sample sequenced in a study of technical replicates of blood from a few donors. The data were produced by immunoSEQ multiplex PCR, yet TCRdb's version contains in-frame clones alone and is incomplete. The sample lists 80,000 or so clones, around 94% occurring once. Sequenced input: T cells isolated from PBMCs. These TCRs come from a human donor in good health.

The gene calls are TRBV30 and TRBJ1-2, with 9 bases matching TRBD1. The V and J ends lost 2 bases and 5 bases, in that order; junction bases with no gene match: 9. Germline loops: CDR1 GTSNPN, CDR2 SVGIG (reference sequence). There are 15 residues in the CDR3. DNA of the CDR3: TGTGCCTGGAGTATTGGGACAGGGCGTAATTATGGCTACACCTTC. Translated, it gives CAWSIGTGRNYGYTF.

J is TRBJ2-5 and V is TRBV7-2; 8 bases fit TRBD2. Germline V gene sequence: CDR1 SGHTA, CDR2 FQGNSA. V lost 1 base and J lost 3; bases outside the gene matches: 4. There are 15 residues in the CDR3. The CDR3 sequence: CASSLGGLAEETQYF. The CDR3, as DNA: TGTGCCAGCAGCTTAGGAGGACTAGCTGAAGAGACCCAGTACTTC.

This sequence joins TRBV9 and TRBJ1-5, with D possibly TRBD1 on 6 matching bases. Germline-derived CDR1 and CDR2 are SGDLS and YYNGEE. The CDR3 extends over 14 amino acids. V lost 0 bases and J 5 bases, leaving 9 bases between the germline ends. CDR3 amino acids: CASSVGDTYQPQHF. The CDR3, as DNA: TGTGCCAGCAGCGTAGGGGACACATATCAGCCCCAGCATTTT.

Comment on this clone: Relative to the germline gene, one junction end is altered; a read error may explain this. The chain uses TRBV11-2 and TRBJ2-4; no definite D call. The CDR3 totals 12 residues. The germline gives CDR1 SGHAT, CDR2 FQNNGV. CDR3 region: CASSQRLGSKDF. As DNA, the CDR3 is TGTGCCAGCAGCCAGCGCCTCGGATCTAAGGACTTC.

The chain combines TRBV25-1 with TRBJ2-1; TRBD2 is a possible D gene (7 bases). This CDR3 comprises 17 residues. Trimming shortened V by 2 bases and J by 7 bases, and 21 bases separated the two germline ends. The germline V gene encodes CDR1 MGHDK and CDR2 SYGVNS. Here the CDR3 reads CASSETFAVEGGNEQFF. In DNA form, the CDR3 reads TGTGCCAGCAGTGAAACGTTTGCCGTGGAGGGGGGGAATGAGCAGTTCTTC.

The chain recombines TRBV15 with TRBJ2-5; a possible D gene is TRBD1 (5 bases). Trimming removed 3 bases from V and 8 bases from J, with 16 bases in between. Germline CDR1 and CDR2: LNHNV and YYDKDF (reference sequence). The CDR3 is 14 residues long. The CDR3 DNA follows: TGTGCCACCAGCAGGCCGGACACCCCTCAAACCCAGTACTTC. It is translated as CATSRPDTPQTQYF.

The chain employs TRBV7-3 and TRBJ2-3; TRBD2 matches at 8 bases. This CDR3 is built from 18 residues. V gave up 5 bases and J gave up 5 bases; unmatched junction bases: 18. CDR1 is SGHTA and CDR2 is FQGTGA in the germline V gene. CDR3 sequence: CASSLSGTRGLLKDTQYF. The CDR3 DNA is TGTGCCAGCAGCCTATCCGGGACTAGAGGTCTGCTAAAAGATACGCAGTATTTT.

This chain links TRBV7-9 with TRBJ2-3; the D is unclear. V dropped 4 bases and J dropped 11 bases, with 7 bases sitting between them. Germline CDR1 is SEHNR and CDR2 is FQNEAQ (reference sequence). The CDR3 has 10 residues. In DNA, the CDR3 is TGTGCCAGCAGCTCTCGGGTGCAGTATTTT. This translates into CASSSRVQYF. The entire variable domain, with the rest obtained from reference TRBV7-9 and TRBJ2-3, is as follows: DTGVSQNPRHKITKRGQNVTFRCDPISEHNRLYWYRQTLGQGPEFLTYFQNEAQLEKSRLLSDRFSAERPKGSFSTLEIQRTEQGDSAMYLCASSSRVQYFGPGTRLTVL.

The chain uses TRBV28 and TRBJ1-2; D gene unclear. The length of the CDR3 is 13 residues. Germline assignment: CDR1 MDHEN and CDR2 SYDVKM. V lost 4 bases to trimming and J lost 4 bases, with 10 bases between them. The CDR3 DNA reads TGTGCCAGCAGTTCCGGACTGAGCTATGGCTACACCTTC. Protein: CASSSGLSYGYTF.

The chain recombines TRBV15 with TRBJ2-1, with D maybe TRBD2 (6 bases). CDR3 length: 16 amino acids. Germline CDR1 reads LNHNV; CDR2 reads YYDKDF (reference sequence). The V and J ends lost 1 base and 4 bases respectively, with 14 bases between them. CDR3 in amino acids: CATSRGLVLGYNEQFF. The CDR3 DNA follows: TGTGCCACCAGCAGAGGACTAGTATTAGGTTACAATGAGCAGTTCTTC. Together with reference TRBV15 and TRBJ2-1, the CDR3 gives the full variable domain: DAMVIQNPRYQVTQFGKPVTLSCSQTLNHNVMYWYQQKSSQAPKLLFHYYDKDFNNEADTPDNFQSRRPNTSFCFLDIRSPGLGDTAMYLCATSRGLVLGYNEQFFGPGTRLTVL.

For this clone: The identical CDR3 is also encoded by other nucleotide sequences in the sample. This chain uses TRBV7-9 with TRBJ2-7, with 7 bases that match TRBD1. Per germline, CDR1 SEHNR and CDR2 FQNEAQ (reference sequence). The ends lost 1 base at V and 2 bases at J; junction bases unmatched: 2. The CDR3 sequence is 14 residues long. The CDR3 DNA follows: TGTGCCAGCAGCTTAGGACAGGGTACCTACGAGCAGTACTTC. Its protein product is CASSLGQGTYEQYF.